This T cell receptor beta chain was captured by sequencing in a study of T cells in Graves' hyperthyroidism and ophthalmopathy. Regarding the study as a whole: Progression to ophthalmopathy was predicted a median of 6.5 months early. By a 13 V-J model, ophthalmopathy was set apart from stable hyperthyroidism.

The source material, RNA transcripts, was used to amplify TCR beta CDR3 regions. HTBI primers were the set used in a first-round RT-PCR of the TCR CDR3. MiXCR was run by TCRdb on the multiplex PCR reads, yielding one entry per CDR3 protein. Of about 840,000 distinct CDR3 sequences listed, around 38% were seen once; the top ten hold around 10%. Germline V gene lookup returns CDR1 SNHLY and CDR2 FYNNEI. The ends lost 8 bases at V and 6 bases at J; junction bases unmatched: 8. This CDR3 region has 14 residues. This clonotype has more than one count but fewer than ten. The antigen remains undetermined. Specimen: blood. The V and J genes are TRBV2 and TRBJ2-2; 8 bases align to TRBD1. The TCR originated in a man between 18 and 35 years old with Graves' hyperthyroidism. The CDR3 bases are TGTGCCAGCCTACCGACAGGGGCAGCCGGGGAGCTGTTTTTT. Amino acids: CASLPTGAAGELFF. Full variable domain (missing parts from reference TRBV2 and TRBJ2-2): EPEVTQTPSHQVTQMGQEVILRCVPISNHLYFYWYRQILGQKVEFLVSFYNNEISEKSEIFDDQFSVERPDGSNFTLKIRSTKLEDSAMYFCASLPTGAAGELFFGEGSRLTVL.